These 20 T cell receptor beta chains share one sample of origin, sequenced in a study of T cells in Graves' hyperthyroidism and ophthalmopathy. TCR beta CDR3 sequences were amplified from RNA transcripts. A first-round RT-PCR of the TCR CDR3 used the HTBI primer set. TCRdb passed the multiplex PCR reads through MiXCR, listing each CDR3 protein once. Of a few hundred thousand distinct CDR3 sequences listed, around 15% are singletons. The source material was blood. The receptors here all came from a woman in her 50s with Graves' hyperthyroidism that later progressed to Graves' ophthalmopathy.

The chain recombines TRBV5-8 with TRBJ2-1; TRBD1 aligns across 11 bases. The CDR3 totals 18 residues. Unmatched junction bases numbered 16, after V lost 4 bases and J lost 7 bases. The germline V gene encodes CDR1 SGHTS and CDR2 YDEGEE. The CDR3 coding sequence is TGTGCCAGCAGCCCCGCCGGGACAGGGGGTTTCTTTTTAAATGAGCAGTTCTTC. Translated, it gives CASSPAGTGGFFLNEQFF.

The rearrangement joins TRBV19 to TRBJ1-5, with D unclear. V gave up 4 bases and J gave up 7 bases, with 14 bases separating them. Germline values: CDR1 LNHDA, CDR2 SQIVND (reference sequence). The CDR3 spans 14 residues. This CDR3 reads CASSNPGLRQPQHF. DNA of the CDR3: TGTGCCAGTAGTAATCCGGGATTAAGGCAGCCCCAGCATTTT.

This clonotype was seen repeatedly, ten times or more. This chain links TRBV12-3 or TRBV12-4 with TRBJ2-4, with D uncertain. The CDR3 loop spans 14 amino acids. The V gene lost 1 base and the J gene lost 0 bases, with 4 bases spanning the gap. CDR3 DNA sequence: TGTGCCAGCAGTTTAGGGGTAGCCAAAAACATTCAGTACTTC. It is translated as CASSLGVAKNIQYF.

This clonotype came up many times. This chain links TRBV19 with TRBJ2-1; D might be TRBD1 (6 bases). V lost 3 bases and J 5 bases, leaving 11 bases between the germline ends. The CDR3 extends over 14 amino acids. In germline, CDR1 is LNHDA, CDR2 SQIVND (reference sequence). CDR3 in DNA: TGTGCCAGTAGTATGAATAGGGGGAACAATGAGCAGTTCTTC. It codes for CASSMNRGNNEQFF.

At least ten counts were recorded for this clonotype. The chain uses TRBV3-1 and TRBJ1-1; tentative D call: TRBD1 (5 bases). Trimming took off 2 bases at V and 5 bases at J, with 9 bases between the two ends. Germline CDR1 reads LGHDT; CDR2 reads YNNKEL (reference sequence). The CDR3 consists of 13 residues. The CDR3 nucleotides read TGTGCCAGCAGCCAACGGGGGGAAACTGAAGCTTTCTTT. Protein sequence: CASSQRGETEAFF.

There are a few counts of this clonotype. This chain links TRBV20-1 with TRBJ2-7, with TRBD2 matching 11 bases. V trimming: 4 bases; J trimming: 1 base; junction bases outside the gene matches: 15. Germline V gives CDR1 DFQATT, CDR2 SNEGSKA (reference sequence). This CDR3 region has 18 residues. The DNA of the CDR3 is TGCAGTGCTATCCCCGTAGCGGGAGGGGATAGAGGGTCCTACGAGCAGTACTTC. Its protein product is CSAIPVAGGDRGSYEQYF.

This clonotype was detected ten times or more. This chain uses TRBV7-9 with TRBJ2-3, with TRBD2 matching 13 bases. CDR1 and CDR2 (germline): SEHNR, FQNEAQ (reference sequence). V trimming: 3 bases; J trimming: 4 bases; junction bases outside the gene matches: 4. This CDR3 contains 16 residues. Written as DNA, the CDR3 is TGTGCCAGCAGCTTTAGAACTAGCGGGAGGGCAGATACGCAGTATTTT. Amino acid sequence: CASSFRTSGRADTQYF.

In its sample, this clonotype was seen many times. The V gene is TRBV2, the J gene TRBJ2-4, with 8 bases fitting TRBD1. The V gene's germline CDR1 is SNHLY and CDR2 FYNNEI. The J segment lost 5 bases and the V segment lost 6 bases, leaving 6 bases of the junction unmatched. This CDR3 has 14 amino acids. The CDR3 loop is CASSLQGVQNIQYF. DNA of the CDR3: TGTGCCAGCAGCCTACAGGGGGTCCAAAACATTCAGTACTTC.

This clonotype was counted at least ten times. The gene calls are TRBV18 and TRBJ1-1; D uncertain. V gave up 0 bases and J gave up 8 bases, with 7 bases separating them. The CDR3 totals 12 residues. Germline V gene data show CDR1 as KGHSH and CDR2 as LQKENI. For the CDR3, the DNA is TGTGCCAGCTCACCACCCTCGCAGGAAGCTTTCTTT. It is translated as CASSPPSQEAFF.

This clonotype was seen a handful of times. The chain employs TRBV6-2 or TRBV6-3 and TRBJ2-7, with TRBD2 matching over 10 bases. J was trimmed by 2 bases and V by 4 bases; bases with no gene match: 11. From germline, CDR1 is MNHEY and CDR2 SVGEGT. The CDR3 loop spans 17 amino acids. The CDR3 sequence: CASSFIGLAAGPYEQYF. The CDR3 DNA reads as TGTGCCAGCAGTTTCATAGGACTAGCGGCGGGCCCCTACGAGCAGTACTTC.

This clonotype was observed many times. The chain employs TRBV30 and TRBJ1-2, with D possibly being TRBD1 (5 bases). Germline CDR1 and CDR2: GTSNPN and SVGIG (reference sequence). Trimming shortened V by 0 bases and J by 5 bases, and 16 bases separated the two germline ends. This CDR3 has 15 amino acids. CDR3 in amino acids: CAWSVLLAGLYGYTF. For the CDR3, the DNA is TGTGCCTGGAGTGTTCTTCTGGCAGGGCTTTATGGCTACACCTTC. Looking up the rest from reference TRBV30 and TRBJ1-2 gives the full variable domain: SQTIHQWPATLVQPVGSPLSLECTVEGTSNPNLYWYRQAAGRGLQLLFYSVGIGQISSEVPQNLSASRPQDRQFILSSKKLLLSDSGFYLCAWSVLLAGLYGYTFGSGTRLTVV.

This clonotype was recorded a few times. The rearrangement links TRBV3-1 to TRBJ2-6, with D perhaps matching TRBD1 (5 bases). The CDR3 has 17 amino acids. CDR1 is LGHDT and CDR2 is YNNKEL in the germline V gene (reference sequence). The V end was cut by 0 bases, the J end by 2 bases, with 11 bases between. CDR3 region: CASSQDQDIPGANVLTF. The DNA of the CDR3 is TGTGCCAGCAGCCAAGATCAGGACATCCCTGGGGCCAACGTCCTGACTTTC.

This clonotype is a singleton in its sample. The V call is TRBV28, the J call TRBJ1-1; D is uncertain. V gave up 3 bases and J gave up 1 base, with 15 bases separating them. The CDR3 length is 16 residues. Germline V gene data show CDR1 as MDHEN and CDR2 as SYDVKM. This chain's CDR3 is CASSFRRVPTNTEAFF. Here the CDR3 DNA reads TGTGCCAGCAGTTTCCGTCGGGTTCCCACGAACACTGAAGCTTTCTTT. The variable domain in full, with the rest retrieved from reference TRBV28 and TRBJ1-1, is DVKVTQSSRYLVKRTGEKVFLECVQDMDHENMFWYRQDPGLGLRLIYFSYDVKMKEKGDIPEGYSVSREKKERFSLILESASTNQTSMYLCASSFRRVPTNTEAFFGQGTRLTVV.

This clonotype was observed a few times. The CDR3 sequence: CASSVETGWPYEQYF. In DNA, the CDR3 is TGTGCCAGCAGCGTAGAGACAGGGTGGCCCTACGAGCAGTACTTC. The rearrangement joins TRBV9 to TRBJ2-7; 7 bases map to TRBD1. Germline V gene lookup returns CDR1 SGDLS and CDR2 YYNGEE. J was trimmed by 2 bases and V by 0 bases; bases with no gene match: 5. This CDR3 has 15 amino acids.

This clonotype was observed many times. This rearrangement joins TRBV24-1 to TRBJ1-5; 8 bases are shared with TRBD1. Germline lookup yields CDR1 KGHDR and CDR2 SFDVKD. The CDR3 has 14 amino acids. The V segment lost 4 bases and the J segment 6 bases; nucleotides outside the gene matches: 4. CDR3 in amino acids: CATSERTGFQPQHF. The CDR3, as DNA: TGTGCCACCAGTGAGAGGACAGGGTTTCAGCCCCAGCATTTT.

This clonotype was counted ten times or more. The rearrangement joins TRBV28 to TRBJ1-1; unclear D gene. Trimming took off 5 bases at V and 1 base at J, with 11 bases between the two ends. Germline V gene lookup returns CDR1 MDHEN and CDR2 SYDVKM. This CDR3 comprises 14 residues. CDR3: CASSMGVGNTEAFF. The CDR3 DNA is TGTGCCAGCAGTATGGGCGTAGGGAACACTGAAGCTTTCTTT.

This clonotype was detected ten times or more. The rearrangement uses TRBV27 and TRBJ2-7; D ambiguous. The CDR3 is 14 residues long. The germline V gene encodes CDR1 MNHEY and CDR2 SMNVEV (reference sequence). Deletions cut 2 bases from V and 12 bases from J, with 20 bases between. DNA for the CDR3: TGTGCCAGCAGTTTAAGAGGAAGTCAGGCAAAACGGTACTTC. This sequence encodes CASSLRGSQAKRYF.

The chain recombines TRBV19 with TRBJ2-3; TRBD2 matches at 10 bases. Germline V CDR1 and CDR2: LNHDA, SQIVND (reference sequence). Germline trimming cut 3 bases from V and 1 base from J; bases unmatched to any gene: 4. The CDR3 consists of 16 residues. The CDR3 sequence is CASSISGTSGTDTQYF. The CDR3 coding sequence is TGTGCCAGTAGTATCTCAGGGACTAGCGGCACAGATACGCAGTATTTT.

This clonotype came up many times. The CDR3 is CASRAQGSYSTDTQYF. Written as DNA, the CDR3 is TGTGCCAGCAGAGCCCAAGGCTCTTATTCCACAGATACGCAGTATTTT. The chain combines TRBV6-1 with TRBJ2-3, with unresolved D. V dropped 6 bases and J dropped 2 bases, with 18 bases sitting between them. Germline CDR1 MNHNS, CDR2 SASEGT. The CDR3 extends over 16 amino acids.

This clonotype was found a few times. The rearrangement links TRBV10-1 to TRBJ1-5; no firm D call. The CDR3 contains 11 residues. The germline V and J ends were trimmed by 8 bases and 5 bases, with 7 bases remaining between them. Germline V CDR1 and CDR2: WNHNN, SYGVQD (reference sequence). In nucleotides, the CDR3 is TGCGCCAGCTTGGCCGATCAGCCCCAGCATTTT. As protein: CASLADQPQHF.